The subject of this entry is one T cell receptor beta chain. The data derive from a study of T cell clones after liver transplantation. Overall study: Patients counted as tolerant after at least one year off all immunosuppression, enzymes not exceeding twice normal.

Unmatched junction bases numbered 8, after V lost 3 bases and J lost 7 bases. This CDR3 has 14 amino acids. CDR1 and CDR2 from the germline V gene are SGDLS and YYNGEE. This table comes from immunoSEQ multiplex PCR, and its TCRdb copy is limited to in-frame clones, with some not included. The sample has more than 65,000 clones; approximately 80% are singletons. The genes are TRBV9 and TRBJ1-2; 8 bases are a match to TRBD1. This receptor was obtained from a human patient who received a liver transplant. Some T cells may originate from the graft donor. The source was CD4+ T cells from blood, collected 12 months after liver transplant. The CDR3, as DNA: TGTGCCAGCAGCGCGACAGGGGTTCTTGGTGGCTACACCTTC. Translation: CASSATGVLGGYTF.